The clone carrying this T cell receptor beta chain has just a few counts. Its antigen is currently unknown. This sample also contains other DNA sequences that code for the same CDR3. The data are from a study of OX40 agonist ivuxolimab in advanced cancers. Background on the study: Patients took ivuxolimab, an agonistic anti-OX40 (CD134) antibody. Age averaged around 60 years (range roughly 20 to 90), and around 78% were male. Findings and limits, study-wide: Clonal expansion was among the lowest in partial responders at 0.1-3.0 mg/kg, especially CD8+.

Trimming removed 5 bases from V and 3 bases from J; junction bases left unmatched: 1. Germline V gene data show CDR1 as ENHRY and CDR2 as SYGVKD. CDR3 length: 13 residues. Generated by immunoSEQ multiplex PCR, the TCRdb table keeps only in-frame clones and is missing some. The data contain about 87,000 clones, approximately 87% of them singletons. Blood samples were obtained at baseline, cycle 4 day 1, and cycle 7 day 1. The source was CD4+ or CD8+ T cells sorted from blood, collected in a trial of the OX40 agonist ivuxolimab. V is TRBV10-3 and J is TRBJ1-2, with 9 bases lining up with TRBD1. This TCR came from an adult with an advanced solid tumor such as melanoma, head and neck, liver or kidney cancer. The CDR3 sequence is CAISRDRDYGYTF. In DNA, the CDR3 is TGTGCCATCAGTAGGGACAGGGACTATGGCTACACCTTC.